This T cell receptor (beta chain) was sequenced during a study of blood T cell repertoires in COVID-19. TCRdb's copy holds only in-frame clones and misses some; the assay was immunoSEQ multiplex PCR. The sample yields approximately 300,000 clones, 86% seen once. Deletions cut 5 bases from V and 3 bases from J, with 11 bases between. CDR1 and CDR2 (germline): SQVTM, ANQGSEA. The CDR3 sequence is 13 residues long. Sequencing was done on a sample of PBMCs or T cells enriched from blood (not recorded which). This sequence joins TRBV29-1 and TRBJ1-5; D might be TRBD1 (6 bases). This receptor was identified in a woman aged 18-29 years who had recovered from COVID-19. The CDR3 sequence: CSVLGGVNQPQHF. The CDR3 DNA reads TGCAGCGTTTTAGGGGGGGTCAATCAGCCCCAGCATTTT.